This is a list of T cell receptor beta chains from one sample in a study of blood T cell repertoires in COVID-19. The repertoire was sequenced with immunoSEQ multiplex PCR; TCRdb's copy has only in-frame clones and lacks some. The sample carries roughly 230,000 clones, 65% to 90% recorded once. What was sequenced was peripheral blood. These receptor sequences come from a woman aged 45-60 years with acute or convalescent COVID-19. The CDR3 runs from the conserved cysteine through the conserved F or W. The D gene is left open where the match is weak. Some rows mark clone size as missing; the rest say once, few, many or name a class of expanded clone.

TRBJ2-7 | TRBV5-1 | . | TRBD2 | TGCGCCAGCAGCATAGCGGGAGGGTACTCCTACGAGCAGTACTTC | CASSIAGGYSYEQYF
TRBJ2-3 | TRBV3-1/TRBV3-2 | . | . | TGTGCCAGCAGCCAACAGGGAACAGATACGCAGTATTTT | CASSQQGTDTQYF
TRBJ1-1 | TRBV2 | . | TRBD1 | TGTGCCAGCAGGATACAGGGGGAACACACTGAAGCTTTCTTT | CASRIQGEHTEAFF
TRBJ2-7 | TRBV6-1 | . | TRBD2 | TGTGCCAGCAGTGAACCGGGACTAGCCTACGAGCAGTACTTC | CASSEPGLAYEQYF
TRBJ2-1 | TRBV7-8 | . | TRBD2 | TGTGCCAGCAGCTTCCAAACTAGCGGAAATGAGCAGTTCTTC | CASSFQTSGNEQFF
TRBJ2-7 | TRBV29-1 | . | TRBD1 | TGCAGCGTTGCCGACGACAGGGACGGGAAGCAGTACTTC | CSVADDRDGKQYF
TRBJ2-1 | TRBV28 | . | . | TGTGCCAGCAGTTTATGGTCGTATGAGCAGTTCTTC | CASSLWSYEQFF
TRBJ1-4 | TRBV7-9 | . | . | TGTGCCAGCAGCTTAGAGGCGACAGGAAATGAAAAACTGTTTTTT | CASSLEATGNEKLFF
TRBJ1-6 | TRBV7-6 | . | TRBD1 | TGTGCCGTAGGACAGGGAGAATCCTATAATTCACCCCTCCACTTT | CAVGQGESYNSPLHF
TRBJ1-5 | TRBV12-3/TRBV12-4 | few | . | TGTGCCAGCAGCCAAGGGGTACAGCCCCAGCATTTT | CASSQGVQPQHF